A selection of T cell receptor beta chains follows, all from one sample in a study of T cell responses to AZD1222 COVID-19 vaccine. Assay used: immunoSEQ multiplex PCR; TCRdb lists only in-frame clones, some missing. The sample has approximately 72,000 clones; about 89% are singletons. Sequencing was performed on peripheral blood, taken 28 days after the second AZD1222 dose. The receptors here all came from an adult who received the AZD1222 COVID-19 vaccine. The CDR3 runs from the conserved cysteine through the conserved F or W. A D gene is named only where the DNA matches it firmly. Size is stated for part of the rows, as once, few or many counts, or as a class when the clone is expanded.

d_gene: TRBD2; v_gene: TRBV29-1; j_gene: TRBJ2-3; abundance: -; CDR3aa: CTVRGGEDTQYF; CDR3nt: TGCACCGTGCGGGGAGGGGAAGATACGCAGTATTTT
d_gene: TRBD2; v_gene: TRBV5-1; j_gene: TRBJ2-1; abundance: -; CDR3aa: CASSSNGLVHGEQFF; CDR3nt: TGCGCCAGCAGCTCGAACGGACTAGTTCATGGCGAGCAGTTCTTC
d_gene: TRBD1; v_gene: TRBV29-1; j_gene: TRBJ1-1; abundance: -; CDR3aa: CSVDGTGDEAFF; CDR3nt: TGCAGCGTGGACGGGACAGGGGATGAAGCTTTCTTT
d_gene: TRBD1; v_gene: TRBV29-1; j_gene: TRBJ2-1; abundance: -; CDR3aa: CSVRVRDRVHNEQFF; CDR3nt: TGCAGCGTCCGAGTCCGGGACAGGGTACACAATGAGCAGTTCTTC
d_gene: -; v_gene: TRBV9; j_gene: TRBJ2-6; abundance: -; CDR3aa: CASSAITGSSTGANVLTF; CDR3nt: TGTGCCAGCAGCGCGATTACAGGGTCGAGCACTGGGGCCAACGTCCTGACTTTC
d_gene: -; v_gene: TRBV7-9; j_gene: TRBJ2-7; abundance: -; CDR3aa: CASSLGPTAGSYEQYF; CDR3nt: TGTGCCAGCAGCTTAGGGCCTACAGCCGGCTCCTACGAGCAGTACTTC
d_gene: -; v_gene: TRBV6-1; j_gene: TRBJ1-1; abundance: -; CDR3aa: CATKKGGEAFF; CDR3nt: TGTGCCACCAAGAAAGGGGGGGAAGCTTTCTTT
d_gene: -; v_gene: TRBV30; j_gene: TRBJ1-1; abundance: -; CDR3aa: CAWSAAITEAFF; CDR3nt: TGTGCCTGGAGTGCCGCGATAACTGAAGCTTTCTTT
d_gene: -; v_gene: TRBV3-1/TRBV3-2; j_gene: TRBJ2-7; abundance: once; CDR3aa: CASSQDLDYEQYF; CDR3nt: TGTGCCAGCAGCCAAGATCTGGACTACGAGCAGTACTTC
d_gene: -; v_gene: TRBV27; j_gene: TRBJ2-2; abundance: once; CDR3aa: CASTTGTPDTGELFF; CDR3nt: TGTGCCAGCACTACCGGGACCCCGGACACCGGGGAGCTGTTTTTT
d_gene: -; v_gene: TRBV29-1; j_gene: TRBJ2-1; abundance: -; CDR3aa: CSVEGAGQEQFF; CDR3nt: TGCAGCGTTGAGGGAGCGGGACAAGAGCAGTTCTTC
d_gene: -; v_gene: TRBV9; j_gene: TRBJ1-1; abundance: -; CDR3aa: CASSVTGNTEAFF; CDR3nt: TGTGCCAGCAGCGTAACGGGGAACACTGAAGCTTTCTTT
d_gene: TRBD1; v_gene: TRBV9; j_gene: TRBJ2-5; abundance: once; CDR3aa: CASSARDRVETQYF; CDR3nt: TGTGCCAGCAGCGCCCGGGACAGGGTAGAGACCCAGTACTTC
d_gene: -; v_gene: TRBV7-6; j_gene: TRBJ1-4; abundance: -; CDR3aa: CASSSPREGVNEKLFF; CDR3nt: TGTGCCAGCAGCTCCCCCCGTGAAGGGGTTAATGAAAAACTGTTTTTT
d_gene: -; v_gene: TRBV3-1/TRBV3-2; j_gene: TRBJ2-1; abundance: -; CDR3aa: CASSQMRAGDNEQFF; CDR3nt: TGTGCCAGCAGCCAGATGCGAGCGGGTGACAATGAGCAGTTCTTC
d_gene: -; v_gene: TRBV7-9; j_gene: TRBJ1-1; abundance: -; CDR3aa: CASNYLGVTEAFF; CDR3nt: TGTGCCAGCAATTACCTAGGGGTCACTGAAGCTTTCTTT
d_gene: -; v_gene: TRBV19; j_gene: TRBJ1-4; abundance: -; CDR3aa: CASSTGLGRGKLFF; CDR3nt: TGTGCCAGTAGTACGGGACTTGGTAGGGGGAAACTGTTTTTT
d_gene: -; v_gene: TRBV12-5; j_gene: TRBJ1-2; abundance: -; CDR3aa: CASGLVRYLGYGYTF; CDR3nt: TGTGCTAGTGGTTTGGTACGATACTTGGGGTATGGCTACACCTTC
d_gene: -; v_gene: TRBV19; j_gene: TRBJ2-1; abundance: -; CDR3aa: CASSIVGITILYNEQFF; CDR3nt: TGTGCCAGTAGTATAGTCGGGATCACTATCTTATACAATGAGCAGTTCTTC
d_gene: -; v_gene: TRBV7-8; j_gene: TRBJ1-5; abundance: -; CDR3aa: CASSFSGTQQPQHF; CDR3nt: TGTGCCAGCAGCTTCTCGGGGACCCAACAGCCCCAGCATTTT
d_gene: -; v_gene: TRBV19; j_gene: TRBJ1-1; abundance: -; CDR3aa: CASSFYPQMLNTEAFF; CDR3nt: TGTGCCAGTAGTTTCTATCCCCAAATGCTGAACACTGAAGCTTTCTTT
d_gene: -; v_gene: TRBV7-9; j_gene: TRBJ2-7; abundance: few; CDR3aa: CASSLGVYEQYF; CDR3nt: TGTGCCAGCAGCTTAGGGGTCTACGAGCAGTACTTC
d_gene: TRBD2; v_gene: TRBV7-3; j_gene: TRBJ2-1; abundance: -; CDR3aa: CASSLGTSGIADEQFF; CDR3nt: TGTGCCAGCAGCTTAGGGACTAGCGGGATAGCCGATGAGCAGTTCTTC
d_gene: -; v_gene: TRBV5-5; j_gene: TRBJ2-1; abundance: -; CDR3aa: CASSLFKFDNEQFF; CDR3nt: TGTGCCAGCAGCTTGTTCAAATTTGACAATGAGCAGTTCTTC
d_gene: TRBD1; v_gene: TRBV4-2; j_gene: TRBJ2-2; abundance: -; CDR3aa: CASSQDHVGQGTGELFF; CDR3nt: TGTGCCAGCAGCCAAGATCATGTGGGACAGGGGACCGGGGAGCTGTTTTTT
d_gene: -; v_gene: TRBV7-8; j_gene: TRBJ1-5; abundance: -; CDR3aa: CASSPGSKQPQHF; CDR3nt: TGTGCCAGCAGCCCCGGGTCTAAGCAGCCCCAGCATTTT
d_gene: -; v_gene: TRBV27; j_gene: TRBJ2-7; abundance: -; CDR3aa: CATTGGYNEQYF; CDR3nt: TGTGCCACCACCGGGGGTTACAACGAGCAGTACTTC
d_gene: -; v_gene: TRBV5-8; j_gene: TRBJ1-2; abundance: -; CDR3aa: CASSLGQPDTYYGYTF; CDR3nt: TGTGCCAGCAGCTTGGGCCAGCCCGACACCTACTATGGCTACACCTTC
d_gene: TRBD1; v_gene: TRBV28; j_gene: TRBJ2-3; abundance: -; CDR3aa: CASSFSRGQGTDTQYF; CDR3nt: TGTGCCAGCAGTTTTTCTAGGGGACAGGGGACAGATACGCAGTATTTT
d_gene: -; v_gene: TRBV5-5; j_gene: TRBJ1-1; abundance: -; CDR3aa: CASSRLNTEAFF; CDR3nt: TGTGCCAGCAGCAGATTGAACACTGAAGCTTTCTTT
d_gene: -; v_gene: TRBV28; j_gene: TRBJ1-6; abundance: -; CDR3aa: CASSTAGATPNSPLHF; CDR3nt: TGTGCCAGCAGTACGGCAGGGGCAACCCCTAATTCACCCCTCCACTTT
d_gene: -; v_gene: TRBV28; j_gene: TRBJ2-1; abundance: -; CDR3aa: CASSLSRGASSYNEQFF; CDR3nt: TGTGCCAGCAGTTTATCTCGTGGGGCCAGTTCCTACAATGAGCAGTTCTTC
d_gene: TRBD2; v_gene: TRBV6-5; j_gene: TRBJ2-1; abundance: few; CDR3aa: CASNGLAGYNEQFF; CDR3nt: TGTGCCAGCAATGGACTAGCGGGGTACAATGAGCAGTTCTTC
d_gene: -; v_gene: TRBV5-6; j_gene: TRBJ1-6; abundance: -; CDR3aa: CASSFVSSYNSPLHF; CDR3nt: TGTGCCAGCAGCTTTGTGAGCTCCTATAATTCACCCCTCCACTTT
d_gene: -; v_gene: TRBV5-4; j_gene: TRBJ2-7; abundance: -; CDR3aa: CASSFVAEYEQYF; CDR3nt: TGTGCCAGCAGCTTTGTGGCAGAATACGAGCAGTACTTC
d_gene: -; v_gene: TRBV7-8; j_gene: TRBJ1-1; abundance: -; CDR3aa: CASSLGPTSEAFF; CDR3nt: TGTGCCAGCAGCTTAGGACCAACTTCTGAAGCTTTCTTT
d_gene: TRBD1; v_gene: TRBV6-4; j_gene: TRBJ1-2; abundance: -; CDR3aa: CASSVSAGGSYGYTF; CDR3nt: TGTGCCAGCAGTGTTTCGGCAGGGGGCTCCTATGGCTACACCTTC
d_gene: TRBD1; v_gene: TRBV6-2/TRBV6-3; j_gene: TRBJ1-1; abundance: -; CDR3aa: CASSYDRGGTEAFF; CDR3nt: TGTGCCAGCAGTTACGACAGGGGCGGCACTGAAGCTTTCTTT
d_gene: TRBD2; v_gene: TRBV11-3; j_gene: TRBJ2-1; abundance: -; CDR3aa: CASSPRTSGNEQFF; CDR3nt: TGTGCCAGCAGCCCCAGGACTAGCGGAAATGAGCAGTTCTTC
d_gene: TRBD2; v_gene: TRBV7-6; j_gene: TRBJ2-5; abundance: -; CDR3aa: CASSLAGTIQETQYF; CDR3nt: TGTGCCAGCAGCTTAGCGGGGACTATTCAAGAGACCCAGTACTTC
d_gene: -; v_gene: TRBV12-2; j_gene: TRBJ1-6; abundance: -; CDR3aa: CASRPQDYSGGGDGNSPLHF; CDR3nt: TGTGCAAGTCGTCCTCAGGACTACTCGGGAGGGGGTGATGGAAATTCACCCCTCCACTTT
d_gene: TRBD2; v_gene: TRBV10-3; j_gene: TRBJ2-7; abundance: -; CDR3aa: CAISDSGRDSYEQYF; CDR3nt: TGTGCCATCAGTGACAGCGGGAGGGATTCCTACGAGCAGTACTTC
d_gene: -; v_gene: TRBV6-4; j_gene: TRBJ1-1; abundance: few; CDR3aa: CASSERAFF; CDR3nt: TGTGCCAGCAGTGAGAGGGCTTTCTTT
d_gene: -; v_gene: TRBV14; j_gene: TRBJ1-1; abundance: -; CDR3aa: CASSRGPQHNTEAFF; CDR3nt: TGTGCCAGCAGCCGTGGGCCTCAACACAACACTGAAGCTTTCTTT
d_gene: -; v_gene: TRBV7-2; j_gene: TRBJ1-2; abundance: -; CDR3aa: CASSRQESYGYTF; CDR3nt: TGTGCCAGCAGCCGACAGGAGTCATATGGCTACACCTTC
d_gene: TRBD1; v_gene: TRBV6-5; j_gene: TRBJ2-5; abundance: -; CDR3aa: CASTRLSQGTETQYF; CDR3nt: TGTGCCAGCACCAGGCTATCACAGGGGACCGAGACCCAGTACTTC
d_gene: TRBD2; v_gene: TRBV7-8; j_gene: TRBJ2-5; abundance: -; CDR3aa: CASSRAKGLAVQETQYF; CDR3nt: TGTGCCAGCAGCCGCGCCAAAGGACTAGCGGTCCAAGAGACCCAGTACTTC
d_gene: -; v_gene: TRBV7-3; j_gene: TRBJ2-2; abundance: few; CDR3aa: CASSPHGGQNTGELFF; CDR3nt: TGTGCCAGCAGCCCTCACGGGGGACAGAACACCGGGGAGCTGTTTTTT
d_gene: TRBD1; v_gene: TRBV18; j_gene: TRBJ2-7; abundance: -; CDR3aa: CASSPEQGAYEQYF; CDR3nt: TGTGCCAGCTCACCGGAACAGGGGGCCTACGAGCAGTACTTC
d_gene: -; v_gene: TRBV7-8; j_gene: TRBJ2-1; abundance: few; CDR3aa: CASSLDRFSYNEQFF; CDR3nt: TGTGCCAGCAGCTTAGACAGATTCTCCTACAATGAGCAGTTCTTC
d_gene: -; v_gene: TRBV2; j_gene: TRBJ1-1; abundance: -; CDR3aa: CASSPYLNTEAFF; CDR3nt: TGTGCCAGCTCTCCGTATCTGAACACTGAAGCTTTCTTT
d_gene: -; v_gene: TRBV7-2; j_gene: TRBJ1-5; abundance: -; CDR3aa: CASSLLGGRSYSNQPQHF; CDR3nt: TGTGCCAGCAGCTTATTGGGGGGCAGGTCCTATAGCAATCAGCCCCAGCATTTT
d_gene: TRBD1; v_gene: TRBV10-3; j_gene: TRBJ1-2; abundance: -; CDR3aa: CAISDGDRNYGYTF; CDR3nt: TGTGCCATCAGTGATGGGGACAGGAACTATGGCTACACCTTC
d_gene: TRBD2; v_gene: TRBV7-8; j_gene: TRBJ2-7; abundance: once; CDR3aa: CASSLGLGLAGYEQYF; CDR3nt: TGTGCCAGCAGCTTAGGACTGGGACTAGCGGGTTACGAGCAGTACTTC
d_gene: -; v_gene: TRBV7-9; j_gene: TRBJ1-1; abundance: -; CDR3aa: CASSPASGYANTEAFF; CDR3nt: TGTGCCAGCAGCCCAGCGTCGGGGTATGCGAACACTGAAGCTTTCTTT
d_gene: -; v_gene: TRBV27; j_gene: TRBJ1-1; abundance: -; CDR3aa: CASSFDGSGRLNTEAFF; CDR3nt: TGTGCCAGCAGTTTCGATGGGTCTGGCAGGCTGAACACTGAAGCTTTCTTT
d_gene: TRBD1; v_gene: TRBV29-1; j_gene: TRBJ1-4; abundance: -; CDR3aa: CSVEGPRDSDEKLFF; CDR3nt: TGCAGCGTTGAAGGTCCCCGGGACAGTGATGAAAAACTGTTTTTT
d_gene: TRBD2; v_gene: TRBV5-1; j_gene: TRBJ2-7; abundance: -; CDR3aa: CASSFGSGTYEQYF; CDR3nt: TGCGCCAGCAGCTTTGGAAGCGGGACCTACGAGCAGTACTTC
d_gene: TRBD1; v_gene: TRBV6-5; j_gene: TRBJ1-1; abundance: -; CDR3aa: CAAGKDRKAFF; CDR3nt: TGTGCCGCGGGGAAGGACAGGAAAGCTTTCTTT
d_gene: -; v_gene: TRBV9; j_gene: TRBJ1-2; abundance: -; CDR3aa: CASGTANYGYTF; CDR3nt: TGTGCCAGCGGAACGGCTAACTATGGCTACACCTTC